This T cell receptor (beta chain) was captured by sequencing in a study of shared T cell receptors in the human thymus. This table comes from immunoSEQ multiplex PCR, and its TCRdb copy is limited to in-frame clones, with some not included. Of some 760,000 clones in the sample, 70% to 90% were seen once. This sample was shared with a second study, whose subject was human thymus T cells. Turning to that study: Infants served as donors; they were healthy and Finnish and were having corrective surgery for congenital heart defects.

The clonotype comes from a girl under two years old with a congenital heart defect. The sample taken for sequencing was thymocytes.

CDR3 in DNA: TGTGCCACCAGCAACCACCCAGCAGGCACCCTACGCACAGATACGCAGTATTTT. This sequence encodes CATSNHPAGTLRTDTQYF. The chain recombines TRBV15 with TRBJ2-3, with D unresolved. The CDR3 sequence is 18 residues long. Between the trimmed V and J ends, which lost 4 bases and 1 base, there was a span of 21 bases. Germline CDR1 reads LNHNV; CDR2 reads YYDKDF (reference sequence).